Listed below are T cell receptor beta chains from one sample, sequenced in a study of PD-1 blockade in classical Hodgkin lymphoma. Measured with immunoSEQ multiplex PCR; TCRdb has only the in-frame clones, and not every one. The sample includes 50,000 to 75,000 clones, roughly nine tenths of them seen just once. The material was peripheral blood mononuclear cells (PBMCs), obtained at baseline. The receptors originated from a human donor with classical Hodgkin lymphoma. CDR3s include the opening cysteine and the closing phenylalanine or tryptophan. D genes are given only for firm matches. Size is stated for part of the rows, as once, few or many counts, or as a class when the clone is expanded.

D: -
size: -
V: TRBV14
J: TRBJ1-1
CDR3: CASSVLGAGEAFF
DNA: TGTGCCAGCAGCGTCTTGGGGGCAGGTGAAGCTTTCTTT

D: -
size: -
V: TRBV2
J: TRBJ2-5
CDR3: CASLVDNGQETQYF
DNA: TGTGCCAGCCTGGTGGACAATGGCCAAGAGACCCAGTACTTC

D: TRBD1
size: -
V: TRBV5-6
J: TRBJ1-1
CDR3: CASSLGTGANEAFF
DNA: TGTGCCAGCAGCTTGGGGACAGGGGCGAATGAAGCTTTCTTT

D: -
size: -
V: TRBV7-9
J: TRBJ1-1
CDR3: CASTQGSEAFF
DNA: TGTGCCAGCACCCAGGGGTCTGAAGCTTTCTTT

D: TRBD1
size: -
V: TRBV6-5
J: TRBJ1-2
CDR3: CASSYSIRTGNGYTF
DNA: TGTGCCAGCAGTTACTCGATCCGGACAGGGAATGGCTACACCTTC

D: TRBD1
size: -
V: TRBV6-6
J: TRBJ1-6
CDR3: CASSPRDRNNSPLHF
DNA: TGTGCCAGCAGTCCCCGGGACAGGAATAATTCACCCCTCCACTTT

D: TRBD1
size: -
V: TRBV4-1
J: TRBJ2-7
CDR3: CASSWTGLSYEQYF
DNA: TGCGCCAGCAGCTGGACAGGGTTATCCTACGAGCAGTACTTC

D: -
size: -
V: TRBV14
J: TRBJ2-5
CDR3: CASSQVMETQYF
DNA: TGTGCCAGCAGCCAAGTGATGGAGACCCAGTACTTC

D: -
size: -
V: TRBV29-1
J: TRBJ1-2
CDR3: CSAGYPYYTF
DNA: TGCAGCGCTGGGTACCCTTACTACACCTTC

D: -
size: -
V: TRBV10-3
J: TRBJ1-3
CDR3: CAIISGNTIYF
DNA: TGTGCCATCATCTCTGGAAACACCATATATTTT

D: TRBD2
size: once
V: TRBV13
J: TRBJ2-3
CDR3: CASSLTPALTRGDAADTQYF
DNA: TGTGCCAGCAGCCTGACCCCCGCCCTCACCCGGGGGGACGCGGCCGATACGCAGTATTTT

D: TRBD1
size: -
V: TRBV6-5
J: TRBJ2-7
CDR3: CASRGSRDRGPEQYF
DNA: TGTGCCAGCAGGGGCTCGCGGGACAGGGGGCCTGAGCAGTACTTC

D: -
size: few
V: TRBV4-2
J: TRBJ1-5
CDR3: CASSQEQGELFNQPQHF
DNA: TGTGCCAGCAGCCAAGAGCAGGGCGAACTCTTCAATCAGCCCCAGCATTTT

D: -
size: -
V: TRBV6-5
J: TRBJ1-1
CDR3: CASTLAGYTEAFF
DNA: TGTGCCAGCACCTTAGCAGGGTACACTGAAGCTTTCTTT

D: -
size: -
V: TRBV27
J: TRBJ1-6
CDR3: CASALRGSPLHF
DNA: TGTGCCAGCGCCCTTAGGGGTTCACCCCTCCACTTT

D: -
size: -
V: TRBV19
J: TRBJ1-1
CDR3: CASRGVNTEAFF
DNA: TGTGCCAGTCGAGGGGTGAACACTGAAGCTTTCTTT

D: TRBD1
size: -
V: TRBV5-1
J: TRBJ1-6
CDR3: CASSSRTGDNSPLHF
DNA: TGCGCCAGCAGCTCCCGGACAGGGGACAATTCACCCCTCCACTTT

D: -
size: -
V: TRBV4-1
J: TRBJ1-1
CDR3: CASSQTQIVSTEAFF
DNA: TGCGCCAGCAGCCAAACTCAAATCGTTAGCACTGAAGCTTTCTTT

D: -
size: few
V: TRBV30
J: TRBJ1-1
CDR3: CAWSAPDRQRTEAFF
DNA: TGTGCCTGGAGTGCCCCCGACCGGCAGCGCACTGAAGCTTTCTTT

D: -
size: -
V: TRBV27
J: TRBJ2-1
CDR3: CASSLAGTNNEQFF
DNA: TGTGCCAGCAGTTTAGCCGGGACCAACAATGAGCAGTTCTTC

D: -
size: once
V: TRBV19
J: TRBJ1-5
CDR3: CASSLTPGARNQPQHF
DNA: TGTGCCAGTAGTCTAACACCAGGGGCTCGGAATCAGCCCCAGCATTTT

D: TRBD1
size: -
V: TRBV7-8
J: TRBJ1-1
CDR3: CASSRGSQGRDTEAFF
DNA: TGTGCCAGCAGCAGAGGTTCACAGGGGCGCGACACTGAAGCTTTCTTT

D: TRBD1
size: -
V: TRBV18
J: TRBJ2-1
CDR3: CASSAGTGPFNNEQFF
DNA: TGTGCCAGCTCAGCCGGGACAGGTCCTTTTAACAATGAGCAGTTCTTC

D: -
size: once
V: TRBV19
J: TRBJ2-7
CDR3: CASSSQEQSEQYF
DNA: TGTGCCAGTAGTAGCCAGGAACAGAGCGAGCAGTACTTC

D: TRBD1
size: -
V: TRBV7-3
J: TRBJ1-1
CDR3: CASSLGQGWTEAFF
DNA: TGTGCCAGCAGCTTAGGACAGGGATGGACTGAAGCTTTCTTT

D: -
size: -
V: TRBV1
J: TRBJ2-3
CDR3: CTSSQSSGGATDTQYF
DNA: TGCACCAGCAGCCAATCGAGCGGGGGGGCCACAGATACGCAGTATTTT

D: -
size: -
V: TRBV28
J: TRBJ2-7
CDR3: CASLTGKGHEQYF
DNA: TGTGCCAGCCTAACAGGGAAGGGACACGAGCAGTACTTC

D: TRBD2
size: -
V: TRBV10-1
J: TRBJ2-7
CDR3: CASSDGGGGAYEQYF
DNA: TGCGCCAGCAGTGATGGAGGCGGGGGGGCTTACGAGCAGTACTTC

D: -
size: -
V: TRBV2
J: TRBJ1-2
CDR3: CASTITSAAEFSANYGYTF
DNA: TGTGCCAGCACGATTACCTCGGCGGCGGAGTTTTCAGCTAACTATGGCTACACCTTC

D: TRBD2
size: -
V: TRBV2
J: TRBJ2-7
CDR3: CASSETPQLAGVYEQYF
DNA: TGTGCCAGCAGTGAAACCCCCCAACTAGCGGGGGTGTACGAGCAGTACTTC

D: -
size: once
V: TRBV23-1
J: TRBJ1-1
CDR3: CASSQSEGDTEAFF
DNA: TGCGCCAGCAGTCAATCTGAAGGTGACACTGAAGCTTTCTTT

D: TRBD1
size: -
V: TRBV5-1
J: TRBJ1-4
CDR3: CASSPADRERGTNEKLFF
DNA: TGCGCCAGCAGCCCGGCGGACAGGGAACGGGGGACTAATGAAAAACTGTTTTTT